What follows is one T cell receptor (beta chain) and its context. No antigen is known for it. This entry is derived from a study of PD-1 blockade in classical Hodgkin lymphoma. Points from the study as a whole: TCR diversity at baseline was reported to be reduced in newly diagnosed patients relative to healthy donors.

TCRdb keeps only in-frame clones here, not all; method: immunoSEQ multiplex PCR. The repertoire holds about 13,000 clones, with around 77% as singletons. Every patient relapsed after autologous stem cell transplantation, and brentuximab vedotin exposure varied. This clonotype was obtained from a human donor with classical Hodgkin lymphoma. The source was peripheral blood mononuclear cells (PBMCs), collected at baseline.

The CDR3 DNA is TGTGCCAGCAGCTTTGAACCATGGACCGCCAGGGTAGAGAGCTATGGCTACACCTTC. The encoded protein is CASSFEPWTARVESYGYTF. V usage is TRBV5-4 and J usage is TRBJ1-2, with D possibly TRBD1 on 5 matching bases. The CDR3 is made up of 19 amino acids. Germline V gene lookup returns CDR1 SGHNT and CDR2 YYREEE (reference sequence). The germline V and J ends were trimmed by 2 bases and 4 bases, with 27 bases remaining between them.